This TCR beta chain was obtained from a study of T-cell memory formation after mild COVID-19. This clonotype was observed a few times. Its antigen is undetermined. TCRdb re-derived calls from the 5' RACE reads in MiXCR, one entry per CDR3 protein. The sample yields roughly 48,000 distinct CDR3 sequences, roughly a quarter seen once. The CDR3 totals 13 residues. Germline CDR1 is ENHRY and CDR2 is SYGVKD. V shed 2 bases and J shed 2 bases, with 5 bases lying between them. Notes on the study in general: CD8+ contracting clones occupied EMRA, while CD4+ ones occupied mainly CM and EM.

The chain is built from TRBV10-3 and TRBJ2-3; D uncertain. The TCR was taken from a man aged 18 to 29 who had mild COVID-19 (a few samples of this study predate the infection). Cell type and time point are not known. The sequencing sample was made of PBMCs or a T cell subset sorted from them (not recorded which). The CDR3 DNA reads TGTGCCATCAGTGAGGCAAACACAGATACGCAGTATTTT. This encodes CAISEANTDTQYF.